This record covers a single T cell receptor beta chain. This entry belongs to a study of OX40 agonist ivuxolimab in advanced cancers. For the study at large: The patients' treatment was ivuxolimab, an agonistic anti-OX40 (CD134) antibody.

Using immunoSEQ multiplex PCR, the repertoire was profiled, and TCRdb retains in-frame clones only, with some absent. The table lists some 79,000 clones, approximately 88% of them singletons. CDR1 and CDR2 (germline): SQVTM, ANQGSEA. CDR3 length: 12 amino acids. V was shortened by 4 bases and J by 2 bases, with 9 bases between the two germline ends. The chain carries TRBV29-1 and TRBJ2-7; no clear D gene. The TCR sequence derives from an adult with an advanced solid tumor such as melanoma, head and neck, liver or kidney cancer. Sequencing used CD4+ or CD8+ T cells sorted from blood, obtained in a trial of the OX40 agonist ivuxolimab. CDR3 bases: TGCAGCGTTGTCAGGAGCACCTACGAGCAGTACTTC. Translating it yields CSVVRSTYEQYF.